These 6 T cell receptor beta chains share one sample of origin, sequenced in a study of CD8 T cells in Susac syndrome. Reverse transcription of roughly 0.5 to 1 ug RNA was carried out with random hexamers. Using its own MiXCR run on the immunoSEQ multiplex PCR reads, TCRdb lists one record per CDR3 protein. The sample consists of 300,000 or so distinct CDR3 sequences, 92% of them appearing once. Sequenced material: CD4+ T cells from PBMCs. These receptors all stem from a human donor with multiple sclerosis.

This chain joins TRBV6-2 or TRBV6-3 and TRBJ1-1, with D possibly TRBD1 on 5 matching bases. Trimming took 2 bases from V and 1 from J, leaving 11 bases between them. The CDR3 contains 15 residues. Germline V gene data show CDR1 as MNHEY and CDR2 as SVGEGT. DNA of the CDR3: TGTGCCAGCAGTTACGCGGGACTGCCGAACACTGAAGCTTTCTTT. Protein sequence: CASSYAGLPNTEAFF.

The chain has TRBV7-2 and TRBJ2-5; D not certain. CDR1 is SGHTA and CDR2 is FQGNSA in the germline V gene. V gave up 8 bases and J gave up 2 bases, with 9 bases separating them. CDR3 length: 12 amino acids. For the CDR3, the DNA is TGTGCCAGCCAACCGGAGCAAGAGACCCAGTACTTC. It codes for CASQPEQETQYF.

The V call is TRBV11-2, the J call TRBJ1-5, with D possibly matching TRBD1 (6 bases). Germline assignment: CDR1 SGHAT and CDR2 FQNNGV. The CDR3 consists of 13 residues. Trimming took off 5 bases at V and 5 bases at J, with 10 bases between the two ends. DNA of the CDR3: TGTGCCAGCAGCGGACAGCCCCATCAGCCCCAGCATTTT. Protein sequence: CASSGQPHQPQHF.

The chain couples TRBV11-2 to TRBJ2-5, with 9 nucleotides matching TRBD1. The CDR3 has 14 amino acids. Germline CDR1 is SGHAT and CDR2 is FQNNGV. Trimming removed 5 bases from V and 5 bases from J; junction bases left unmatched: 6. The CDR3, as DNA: TGTGCCAGCAGCCCTGACAGGGGGTGGGAGACCCAGTACTTC. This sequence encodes CASSPDRGWETQYF.

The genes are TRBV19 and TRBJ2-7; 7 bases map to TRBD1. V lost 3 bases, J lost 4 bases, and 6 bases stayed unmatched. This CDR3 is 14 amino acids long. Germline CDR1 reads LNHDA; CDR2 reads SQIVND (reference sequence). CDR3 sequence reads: CASSIGTVAYEQYF. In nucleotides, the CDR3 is TGTGCCAGTAGTATTGGGACAGTCGCTTACGAGCAGTACTTC.

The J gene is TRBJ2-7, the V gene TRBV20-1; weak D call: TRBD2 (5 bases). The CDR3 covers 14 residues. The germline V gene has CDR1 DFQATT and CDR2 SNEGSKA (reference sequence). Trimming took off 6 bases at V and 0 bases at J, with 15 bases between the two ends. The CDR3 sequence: CSATSGASSYEQYF. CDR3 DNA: TGCAGTGCAACAAGCGGAGCCAGCTCCTACGAGCAGTACTTC.